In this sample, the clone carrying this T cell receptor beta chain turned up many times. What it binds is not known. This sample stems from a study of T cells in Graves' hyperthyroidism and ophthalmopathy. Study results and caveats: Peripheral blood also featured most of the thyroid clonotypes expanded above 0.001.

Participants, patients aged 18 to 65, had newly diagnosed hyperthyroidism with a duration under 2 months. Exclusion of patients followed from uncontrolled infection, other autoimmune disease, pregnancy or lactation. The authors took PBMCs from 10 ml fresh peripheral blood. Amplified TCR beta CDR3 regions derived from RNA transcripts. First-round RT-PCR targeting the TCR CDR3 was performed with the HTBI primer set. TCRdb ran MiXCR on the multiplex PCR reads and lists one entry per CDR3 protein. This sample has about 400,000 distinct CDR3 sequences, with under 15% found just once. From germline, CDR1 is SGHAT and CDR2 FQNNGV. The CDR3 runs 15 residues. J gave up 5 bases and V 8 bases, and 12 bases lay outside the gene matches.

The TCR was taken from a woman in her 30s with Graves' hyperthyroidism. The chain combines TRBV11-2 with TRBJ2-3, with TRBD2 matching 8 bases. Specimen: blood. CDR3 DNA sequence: TGTGCCAGCGTCCGTGACGGGAGGGCCGGAGATACGCAGTATTTT. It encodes CASVRDGRAGDTQYF.